These T cell receptor beta chains were read from a single sample in a study of identical twins. TCRdb re-called the 5' RACE reads through MiXCR, storing one row per CDR3 protein. Among 550,000 to 800,000 distinct CDR3 sequences listed, just over 7% were seen once. The data were also submitted as part of a second study, on yellow fever vaccine responses in identical twins.

Sequenced: PBMCs. The origin of the receptors is a woman under 30 in good health. Both conserved end residues are part of each CDR3. The order of the fields is V gene, CDR3 protein.

TRBV10-3 | CASRTGEDTEAFF
TRBV20-1 | CSANEGGWQETQYF
TRBV7-2 | CASNFGTTTNEQFF
TRBV7-9 | CASSLAHSGTGSYEQYF
TRBV7-8 | CASSLAPGATLTQVYEQYF
TRBV12-3/TRBV12-4 | CASSLFMISSGNTIYF
TRBV19 | CASSIVQGNNQPQHF
TRBV11-2 | CASSPTDNYGYTF
TRBV14 | CASSHAGTGDYNEQFF
TRBV12-3/TRBV12-4 | CASSLWGLDEKLFF
TRBV5-1 | CASSLVSRSSYEQYF
TRBV29-1 | CSVGGTSGDQETQYF
TRBV20-1 | CSQPRTGGGYTF
TRBV11-2 | CASTGGRGLAIDEQFF
TRBV6-1 | CASSEVAGVYNEQFF
TRBV3-1 | CASSQDRVNQPQHF
TRBV20-1 | CSAWGTGGDEQYF
TRBV24-1 | CATSESGQPELFF
TRBV10-3 | CATRRRNQETQYF
TRBV28 | CASRATDTQYF
TRBV6-4 | CASSDFTGTEQFF
TRBV12-3/TRBV12-4 | CASSFRPSSYNEQFF
TRBV20-1 | CSAPRASGTDTQYF
TRBV6-5 | CASSWDRGNSPLHF
TRBV7-2 | CASSLALATYNEQFF
TRBV20-1 | CSAVTSGVRETQYF
TRBV12-3/TRBV12-4 | CASSLRTSGKADTQYF
TRBV7-3 | CASSLPRGEILNTGELFF
TRBV14 | CASSLFSRSEQYF
TRBV6-2/TRBV6-3 | CASSYTSGRVPDTQYF
TRBV5-1 | CASSSAWTGGPGELFF
TRBV10-3 | CAISESQGSQPQHF